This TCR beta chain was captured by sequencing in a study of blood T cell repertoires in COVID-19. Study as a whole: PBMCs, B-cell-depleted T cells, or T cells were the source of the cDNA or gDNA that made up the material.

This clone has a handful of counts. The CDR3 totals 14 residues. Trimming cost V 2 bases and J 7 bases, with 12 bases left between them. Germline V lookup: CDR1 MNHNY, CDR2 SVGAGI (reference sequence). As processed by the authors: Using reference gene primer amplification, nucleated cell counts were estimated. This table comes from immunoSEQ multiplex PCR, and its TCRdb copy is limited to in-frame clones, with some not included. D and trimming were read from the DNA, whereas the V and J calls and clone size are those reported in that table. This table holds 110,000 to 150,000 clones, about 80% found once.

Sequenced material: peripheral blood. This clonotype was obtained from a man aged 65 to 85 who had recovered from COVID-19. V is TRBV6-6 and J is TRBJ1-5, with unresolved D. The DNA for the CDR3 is TGTGCCAGCAGTTACACGGGGAACCCCCAGCCCCAGCATTTT. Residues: CASSYTGNPQPQHF.